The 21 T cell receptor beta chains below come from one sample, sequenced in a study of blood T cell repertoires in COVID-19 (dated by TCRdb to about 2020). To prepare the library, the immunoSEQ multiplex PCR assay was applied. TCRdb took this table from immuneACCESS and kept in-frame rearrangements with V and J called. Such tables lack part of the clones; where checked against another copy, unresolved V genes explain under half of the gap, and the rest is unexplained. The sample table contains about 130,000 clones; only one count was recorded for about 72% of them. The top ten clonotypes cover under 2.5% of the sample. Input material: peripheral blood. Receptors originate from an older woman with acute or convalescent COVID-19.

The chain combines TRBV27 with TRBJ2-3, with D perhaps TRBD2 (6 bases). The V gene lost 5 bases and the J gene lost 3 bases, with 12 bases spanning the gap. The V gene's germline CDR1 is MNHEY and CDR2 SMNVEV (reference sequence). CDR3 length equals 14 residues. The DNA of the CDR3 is TGTGCCAGCAGTACCAAACTAGCAACAGATACGCAGTATTTT. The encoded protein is CASSTKLATDTQYF.

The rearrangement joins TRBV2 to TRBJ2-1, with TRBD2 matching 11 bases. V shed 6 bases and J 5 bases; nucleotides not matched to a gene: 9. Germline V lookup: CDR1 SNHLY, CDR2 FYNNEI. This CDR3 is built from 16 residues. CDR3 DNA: TGTGCCAGCAGGGAGACTAGCGGGGTACAGAACAATGAGCAGTTCTTC. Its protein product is CASRETSGVQNNEQFF.

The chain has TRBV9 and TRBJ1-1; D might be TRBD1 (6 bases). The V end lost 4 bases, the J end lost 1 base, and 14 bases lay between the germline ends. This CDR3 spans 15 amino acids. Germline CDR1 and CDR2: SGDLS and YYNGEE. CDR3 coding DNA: TGTGCCAGCAGCATTGGGGGCACCTCGAACACTGAAGCTTTCTTT. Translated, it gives CASSIGGTSNTEAFF.

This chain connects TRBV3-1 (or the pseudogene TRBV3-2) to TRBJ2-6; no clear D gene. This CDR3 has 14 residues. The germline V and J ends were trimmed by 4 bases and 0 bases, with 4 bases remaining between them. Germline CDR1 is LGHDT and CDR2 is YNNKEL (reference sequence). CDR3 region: CASSPCSGANVLTF. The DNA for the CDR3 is TGTGCCAGCAGCCCTTGCTCTGGGGCCAACGTCCTGACTTTC.

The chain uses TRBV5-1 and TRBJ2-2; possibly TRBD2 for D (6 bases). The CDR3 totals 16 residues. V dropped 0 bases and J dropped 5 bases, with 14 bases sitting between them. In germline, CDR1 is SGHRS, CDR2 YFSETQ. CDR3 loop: CASSLVGGRRTGELFF. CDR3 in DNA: TGCGCCAGCAGCTTGGTCGGAGGGCGGAGGACCGGGGAGCTGTTTTTT.

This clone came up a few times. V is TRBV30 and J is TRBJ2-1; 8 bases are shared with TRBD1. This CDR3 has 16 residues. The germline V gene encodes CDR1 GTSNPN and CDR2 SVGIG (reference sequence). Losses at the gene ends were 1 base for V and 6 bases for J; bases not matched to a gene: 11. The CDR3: CAWSEYGTGGLNEQFF. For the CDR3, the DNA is TGTGCCTGGAGTGAGTACGGGACAGGCGGTCTCAATGAGCAGTTCTTC.

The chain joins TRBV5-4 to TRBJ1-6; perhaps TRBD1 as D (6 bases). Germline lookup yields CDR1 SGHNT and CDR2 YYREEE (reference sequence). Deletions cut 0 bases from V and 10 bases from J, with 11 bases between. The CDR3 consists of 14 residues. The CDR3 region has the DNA TGTGCCAGCAGCTTGGAGCACAGGGAATCACCCCTCCACTTT. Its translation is CASSLEHRESPLHF.

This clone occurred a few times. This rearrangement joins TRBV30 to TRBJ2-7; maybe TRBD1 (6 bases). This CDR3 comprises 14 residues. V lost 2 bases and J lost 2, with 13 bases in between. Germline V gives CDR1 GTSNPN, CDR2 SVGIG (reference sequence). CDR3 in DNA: TGTGCCTGGAGTCCGGGACAACACACCTACGAGCAGTACTTC. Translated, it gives CAWSPGQHTYEQYF.

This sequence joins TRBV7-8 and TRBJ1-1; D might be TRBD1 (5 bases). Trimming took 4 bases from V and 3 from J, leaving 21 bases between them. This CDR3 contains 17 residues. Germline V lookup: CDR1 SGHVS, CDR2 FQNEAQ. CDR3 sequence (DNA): TGTGCCAGCAGCTCATTCCGCCGCGGGGGGGTGGACACTGAAGCTTTCTTT. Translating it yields CASSSFRRGGVDTEAFF.

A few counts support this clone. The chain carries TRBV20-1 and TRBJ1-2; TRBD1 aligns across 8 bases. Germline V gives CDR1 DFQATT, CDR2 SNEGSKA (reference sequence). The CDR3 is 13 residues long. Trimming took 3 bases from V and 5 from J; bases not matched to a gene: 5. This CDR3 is CSASSDRGYGYTF. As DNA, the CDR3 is TGCAGTGCTAGTTCTGACAGGGGATATGGCTACACCTTC.

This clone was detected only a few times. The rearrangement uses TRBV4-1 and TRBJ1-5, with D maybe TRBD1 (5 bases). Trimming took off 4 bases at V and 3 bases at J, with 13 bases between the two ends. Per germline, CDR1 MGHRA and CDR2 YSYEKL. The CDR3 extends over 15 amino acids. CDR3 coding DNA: TGCGCCAGCAGCCTCCGCCGGGACTACAATCAGCCCCAGCATTTT. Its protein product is CASSLRRDYNQPQHF.

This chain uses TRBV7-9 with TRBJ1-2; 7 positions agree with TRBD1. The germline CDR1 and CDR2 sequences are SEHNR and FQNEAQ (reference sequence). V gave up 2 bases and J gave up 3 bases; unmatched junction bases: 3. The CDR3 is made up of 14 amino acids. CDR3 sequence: CASSLKGADYGYTF. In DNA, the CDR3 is TGTGCCAGCAGCTTAAAGGGGGCGGACTATGGCTACACCTTC.

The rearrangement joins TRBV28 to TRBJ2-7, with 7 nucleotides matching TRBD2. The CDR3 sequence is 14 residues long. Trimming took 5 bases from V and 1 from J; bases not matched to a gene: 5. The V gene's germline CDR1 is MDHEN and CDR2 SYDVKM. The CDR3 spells CASSPAGRSYEQYF. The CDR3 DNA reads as TGTGCCAGCAGTCCAGCGGGACGGTCCTACGAGCAGTACTTC.

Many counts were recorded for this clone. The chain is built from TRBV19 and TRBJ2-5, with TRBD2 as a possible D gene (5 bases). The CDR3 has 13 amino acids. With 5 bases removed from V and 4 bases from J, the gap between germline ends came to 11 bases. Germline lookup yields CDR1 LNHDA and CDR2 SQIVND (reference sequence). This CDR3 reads CASSGLEGETQYF. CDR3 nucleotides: TGTGCCAGTAGTGGTCTAGAGGGAGAGACCCAGTACTTC. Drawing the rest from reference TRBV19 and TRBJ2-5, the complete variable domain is DGGITQSPKYLFRKEGQNVTLSCEQNLNHDAMYWYRQDPGQGLRLIYYSQIVNDFQKGDIAEGYSVSREKKESFPLTVTSAQKNPTAFYLCASSGLEGETQYFGPGTRLLVL.

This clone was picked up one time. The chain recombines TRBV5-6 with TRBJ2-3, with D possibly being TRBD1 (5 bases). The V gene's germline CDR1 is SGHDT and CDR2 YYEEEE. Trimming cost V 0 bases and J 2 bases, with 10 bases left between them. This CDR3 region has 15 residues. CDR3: CASSLDRSDTDTQYF. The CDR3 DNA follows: TGTGCCAGCAGCTTGGACAGGAGTGACACAGATACGCAGTATTTT.

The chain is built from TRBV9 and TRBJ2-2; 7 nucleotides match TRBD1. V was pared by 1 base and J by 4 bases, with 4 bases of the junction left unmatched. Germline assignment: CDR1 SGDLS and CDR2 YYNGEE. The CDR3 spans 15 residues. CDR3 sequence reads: CASSVSDRATGELFF. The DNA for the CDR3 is TGTGCCAGCAGCGTATCAGACAGGGCCACCGGGGAGCTGTTTTTT.

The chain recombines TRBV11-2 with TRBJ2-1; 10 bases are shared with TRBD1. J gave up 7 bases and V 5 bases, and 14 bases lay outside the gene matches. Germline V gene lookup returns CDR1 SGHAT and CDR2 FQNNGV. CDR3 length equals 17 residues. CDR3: CASSPGPGDRGRNEQFF. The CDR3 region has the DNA TGTGCCAGCAGCCCAGGACCGGGGGACAGGGGAAGAAATGAGCAGTTCTTC.

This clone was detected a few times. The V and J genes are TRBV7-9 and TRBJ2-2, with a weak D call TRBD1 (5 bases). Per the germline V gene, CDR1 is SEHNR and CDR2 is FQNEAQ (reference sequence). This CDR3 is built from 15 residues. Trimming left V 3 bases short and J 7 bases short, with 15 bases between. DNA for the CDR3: TGTGCCAGCAGCTTGGGGCACACCTCAGACGGGGAGCTGTTTTTT. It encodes CASSLGHTSDGELFF.

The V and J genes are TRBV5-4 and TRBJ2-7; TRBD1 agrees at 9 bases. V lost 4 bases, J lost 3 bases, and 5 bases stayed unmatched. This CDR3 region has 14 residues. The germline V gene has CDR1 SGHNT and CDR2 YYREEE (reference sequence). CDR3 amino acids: CASSPGQGLYEQYF. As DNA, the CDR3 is TGTGCCAGCAGCCCGGGACAGGGCCTCTACGAGCAGTACTTC.

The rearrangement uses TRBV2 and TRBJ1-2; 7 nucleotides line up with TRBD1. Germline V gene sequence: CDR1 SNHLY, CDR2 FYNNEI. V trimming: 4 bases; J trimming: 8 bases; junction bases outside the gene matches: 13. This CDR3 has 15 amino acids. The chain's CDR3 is CASSAGRTGGGGYTF. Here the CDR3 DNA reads TGTGCCAGCAGTGCAGGACGGACAGGCGGGGGGGGCTACACCTTC.

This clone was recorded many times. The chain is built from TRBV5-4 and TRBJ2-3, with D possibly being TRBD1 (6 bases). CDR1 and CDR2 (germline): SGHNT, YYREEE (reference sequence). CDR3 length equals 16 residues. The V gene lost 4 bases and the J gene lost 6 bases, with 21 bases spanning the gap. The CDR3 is CASSPAVHRASDTQYF. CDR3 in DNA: TGTGCCAGCAGCCCGGCCGTTCACAGGGCTTCCGATACGCAGTATTTT.